This T cell receptor (beta chain) originates from a study of T-cell memory formation after mild COVID-19. There are 15 residues in the CDR3. Trimming cost V 2 bases and J 2 bases; bases outside gene matches: 4. Germline CDR1 reads SGHRS; CDR2 reads YFSETQ. This clonotype appeared a few times. Each CDR3 protein is one row after TCRdb ran MiXCR on the 5' RACE reads. In the table there are more than 300,000 distinct CDR3 sequences, roughly 15% of which are singletons. The sequenced sample consisted of PBMCs or a T cell subset sorted from them (not recorded which). The J gene is TRBJ2-3, the V gene TRBV5-1; 8 bases align to TRBD2. This receptor was taken from a man aged 18 to 35 who had mild COVID-19 (a few samples of this study predate the infection). Cell type and time point are not known. The chain's CDR3 is CASSFPSGSTDTQYF. CDR3 DNA sequence: TGCGCCAGCAGCTTCCCTAGCGGGTCCACAGATACGCAGTATTTT.